This entry lists 4 T cell receptor beta chains sequenced from one sample in a study of shared T cell receptors in the human thymus. Profiling relied on immunoSEQ multiplex PCR, and the TCRdb table lists in-frame clones only, not all of them. The sample has about 660,000 clones; approximately 90% are singletons. These same records also appear under a second study, on human thymus T cells.

Sequenced: thymocytes. The source of these receptors is a boy younger than two with a congenital heart defect.

The rearrangement joins TRBV9 to TRBJ1-1, with 7 nucleotides matching TRBD1. V shed 5 bases and J 0 bases; nucleotides not matched to a gene: 13. The germline gives CDR1 SGDLS, CDR2 YYNGEE. This CDR3 comprises 17 residues. For the CDR3, the DNA is TGTGCCAGCAGTAAGAACCGGGACAGAGCCATGAACACTGAAGCTTTCTTT. It codes for CASSKNRDRAMNTEAFF.

J is TRBJ2-1 and V is TRBV6-1; D is uncertain. CDR1 is MNHNS and CDR2 is SASEGT in the germline V gene. V lost 3 bases, J lost 7 bases, and 13 bases lay in between. This CDR3 contains 14 residues. The CDR3 loop is CASSDGGIDNEQFF. CDR3 in DNA: TGTGCCAGCAGTGATGGCGGCATCGATAATGAGCAGTTCTTC.

V usage is TRBV5-6 and J usage is TRBJ2-7; TRBD2 agrees at 7 bases. Germline V lookup: CDR1 SGHDT, CDR2 YYEEEE. The CDR3 has 15 amino acids. J lost 0 bases, V lost 5 bases, and 8 bases had no gene match. CDR3 coding DNA: TGTGCCAGCAGACCTTATAGCGGGCACTCCTACGAGCAGTACTTC. Translation: CASRPYSGHSYEQYF.

V gene TRBV9 combines with J gene TRBJ2-4; D remains ambiguous. V lost 3 bases to trimming and J lost 3 bases, with 16 bases between them. The CDR3 length is 16 residues. Germline CDR1 SGDLS, CDR2 YYNGEE. The chain's CDR3 is CASSAAPGLVKNIQYF. The DNA for the CDR3 is TGTGCCAGCAGCGCCGCCCCCGGTCTAGTCAAAAACATTCAGTACTTC.